Reported below is one T cell receptor beta chain. Its target is unknown. PCR amplification relied on 60 Vbeta primers (plus 13 Jbeta primers). Repertoires were generated with immunoSEQ multiplex PCR, while TCRdb's copy carries only in-frame clones and drops some. This table holds some 74,000 clones, 60% to 85% found once. This sample stems from a study of cytomegalovirus exposure and HLA in healthy donors. General study results and limits: The likely origin of a cluster of highly shared sequence variants was a sequencing artifact. An assumption of roughly uniform sequencing depth across donors underlay the presence/absence analyses. DRB1 showed the most TCR associations and HLA-C the fewest in a later analysis, as rates varied by HLA locus. CMV serostatus alone was available as immune exposure information.

Germline V gives CDR1 SEHNR, CDR2 FQNEAQ (reference sequence). The trim removed 3 bases at V and 14 bases at J, leaving 12 bases unmatched. The CDR3 runs to 14 residues. The rearrangement links TRBV7-9 to TRBJ2-3; 9 bases align to TRBD2. The sequencing input was PBMCs. This TCR derives from a male donor in good health and CMV-seronegative. The CDR3 DNA sequence: TGTGCCAGCAGCTTGAAGGGGGGTAGCGGGAGTCGGTATTTT. Translation gives CASSLKGGSGSRYF.